The entry that follows covers one TCR beta chain sequence. Its antigen remains unidentified. The data derive from a study of human thymus T cells. Study-level results: Related work found strong thymic repertoire overlap between unrelated individuals. Thymic as well as blood repertoires seemed to favor certain V and J genes unevenly.

Surgeons resected thymus tissue during corrective heart surgery. Among the donors, all were healthy Finnish infants having corrective surgery for congenital heart defects. Germline values: CDR1 MDHEN, CDR2 SYDVKM. The CDR3 spans 13 residues. Trimming left V 7 bases short and J 1 base short, with 10 bases between. Profiled with immunoSEQ multiplex PCR; TCRdb holds only in-frame clones, not every one. The data show some 130,000 clones, around 94% seen once. V and J are TRBV28 and TRBJ1-1; D uncertain. The sample consisted of thymus tissue. The source is a boy younger than two with a congenital heart defect but otherwise immunologically healthy. CDR3 in DNA: TGTGCCAGCACCTTGGGGAGGAACACTGAAGCTTTCTTT. It yields the protein CASTLGRNTEAFF.